This TCR beta chain was recorded in a study of early T cells in non-severe SARS-CoV-2 infection (dated by TCRdb to about 2021). Concerning the study at large: TCR sequencing used bulk RNA from unsorted whole blood, so alpha and beta chains could not be paired.

CDR1 and CDR2, per the germline V gene, are MGHRA and YSYEKL. V lost 0 bases and J lost 6 bases; the stretch between them is 10 bases long. The CDR3 has 14 amino acids, counting the end cysteine and phenylalanine. Just CDR3 DNA is preserved here, 42 bases in frame from base 1. Broad study findings and their caveats: VDJdb matching was skewed toward anti-spike CD8 responses and likely underestimated virus-specific expansions by missing private and CD4 specificities.

The study was a case-control design nested within a healthcare worker cohort in London, UK, with weekly nasopharyngeal swab PCR tests and blood sampling. Healthcare workers were enrolled in the week of the UK lockdown, from 23 to 31 March 2020, and were followed every week for up to roughly 15 weeks. This clonotype was seen only a few times. The antigen it binds to is not known. The sample holds no much larger clone one base away, and base qualities are not on file. Receptor libraries were prepared by 5' RACE. This sample was sequenced with a NextSeq 500. The TCR library protocol attached unique molecular identifiers to individual cDNA molecules to correct for sequencing error and PCR bias. Both TCR alpha and beta chains were sequenced, and tight co-correlation was observed between alpha and beta sequence abundances in each sample. The original pipeline was this. Decombinator V4 was used to annotate TCR sequences for V gene, J gene and CDR3. TCRs were defined as expanded if a significant change between any two time points was detected under a Poisson model with p below 0.0001. TCR abundances were normalised to the total number of TCRs sequenced per sample and were expressed as counts per million. MAIT TCRs were defined by TRAV1-2 paired with TRAJ12, TRAJ20 or TRAJ33, and iNKT TCRs by TRAV10 paired with TRAJ18. VDJdb, accessed on 1 November 2021, was searched for TCRs annotated for CMV, EBV and SARS-CoV-2, and TCRs annotated for more than one antigen were excluded. TCRdb ran its own pipeline on the public reads, namely fastp trimming at Q25 and MiXCR clone calling, and kept in-frame beta chains. Here each entry gathers all rows of one CDR3 protein and keeps the most common genes and DNA. TCRdb's processing, not the authors' own work, is the source of the V and J calls. For this sample the table gives more than 25,000 distinct CDR3 sequences, of which under 6% were detected only once. Of the sample, about 2.7% is held by the ten largest clones.

Rearrangement joined TRBV4-1 to TRBJ2-3; the D region possibly corresponds to TRBD1 (5 bases align). The sample taken for sequencing was whole blood. The clonotype comes from an adult who was a healthcare worker with PCR-confirmed SARS-CoV-2 infection or an uninfected control (not recorded which). Here the CDR3 is given as CASSQEGRGDTQYF. The DNA sequence follows: TGCGCCAGCAGCCAAGAGGGGCGAGGTGATACGCAGTATTTT.